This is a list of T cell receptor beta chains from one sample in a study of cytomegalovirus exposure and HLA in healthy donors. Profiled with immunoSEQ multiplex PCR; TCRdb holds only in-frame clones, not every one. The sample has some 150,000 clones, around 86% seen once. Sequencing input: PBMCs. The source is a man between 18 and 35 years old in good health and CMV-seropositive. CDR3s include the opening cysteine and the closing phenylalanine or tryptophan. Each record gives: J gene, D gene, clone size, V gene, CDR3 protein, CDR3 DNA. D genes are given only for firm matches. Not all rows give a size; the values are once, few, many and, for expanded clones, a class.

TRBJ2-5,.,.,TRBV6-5,CASSYGSGWVETQYF,TGTGCCAGCAGTTACGGTTCAGGGTGGGTGGAGACCCAGTACTTC
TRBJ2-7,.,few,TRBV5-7,CASSSRSLYEQYF,TGTGCCAGCAGCTCCCGGTCCCTCTACGAGCAGTACTTC
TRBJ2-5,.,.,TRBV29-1,CSVDRGKRETQYF,TGCAGCGTTGACAGGGGAAAACGAGAGACCCAGTACTTC
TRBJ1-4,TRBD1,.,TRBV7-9,CATLGQANEKLFF,TGTGCCACTCTAGGACAGGCTAATGAAAAACTGTTTTTT
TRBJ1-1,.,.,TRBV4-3,CASSQSSAGGRGAFF,TGCGCCAGCAGCCAATCCTCTGCGGGGGGCAGGGGAGCTTTCTTT
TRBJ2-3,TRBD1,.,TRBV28,CASTATGGAADTQYF,TGTGCCAGCACGGCGACAGGGGGCGCCGCCGATACGCAGTATTTT
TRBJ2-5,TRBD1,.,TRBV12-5,CASGLGQGAGETQYF,TGTGCTAGTGGTTTAGGTCAGGGGGCAGGTGAGACCCAGTACTTC
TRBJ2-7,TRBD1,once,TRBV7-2,CASSPRTGWSYEQYF,TGTGCCAGCAGCCCGAGGACAGGGTGGTCCTACGAGCAGTACTTC
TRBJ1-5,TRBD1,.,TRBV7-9,CASSLGQGGQPQHF,TGTGCCAGCAGCTTAGGACAGGGAGGTCAGCCCCAGCATTTT
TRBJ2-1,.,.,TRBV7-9,CASSFEADSYNEQFF,TGTGCCAGCAGCTTCGAAGCGGACTCCTACAATGAGCAGTTCTTC
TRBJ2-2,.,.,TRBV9,CASSPGWELFF,TGTGCCAGCAGCCCTGGCTGGGAGCTGTTTTTT
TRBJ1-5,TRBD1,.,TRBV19,CASTWTGAMTSNQPQHF,TGTGCCAGTACTTGGACAGGGGCGATGACTAGCAATCAGCCCCAGCATTTT
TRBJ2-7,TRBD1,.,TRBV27,CASSETGSGNEQYF,TGTGCCAGCAGTGAGACAGGGTCAGGTAACGAGCAGTACTTC
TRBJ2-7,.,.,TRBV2,CASSRVAAYEQYF,TGTGCCAGCAGCCGAGTAGCCGCCTACGAGCAGTACTTC
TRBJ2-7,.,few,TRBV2,CASSERGFHEQYF,TGTGCCAGCAGTGAACGGGGTTTCCACGAGCAGTACTTC
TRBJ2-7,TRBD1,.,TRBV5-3,CARSPLAETGAPYEQYF,TGTGCCAGAAGCCCCTTAGCAGAAACAGGGGCCCCCTACGAGCAGTACTTC
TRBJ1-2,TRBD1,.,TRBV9,CASQRQGARGYTF,TGTGCCAGCCAACGACAGGGGGCTAGAGGCTACACCTTC
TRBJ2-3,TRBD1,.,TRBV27,CASTPFWDRGSDTQYF,TGTGCCAGCACCCCGTTTTGGGACAGGGGTTCAGATACGCAGTATTTT
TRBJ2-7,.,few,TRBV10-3,CAISPSGFYEQYF,TGTGCCATCAGTCCTAGTGGCTTCTACGAGCAGTACTTC
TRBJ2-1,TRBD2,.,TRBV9,CASRVRILAPTNEQFF,TGTGCCAGCAGAGTCCGAATACTAGCGCCCACCAATGAGCAGTTCTTC
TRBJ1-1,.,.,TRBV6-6,CASSEYETGLGTEAFF,TGTGCCAGCAGCGAATATGAAACAGGTCTTGGGACTGAAGCTTTCTTT
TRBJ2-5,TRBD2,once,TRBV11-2,CASSPAGGSQETQYF,TGTGCCAGCAGCCCCGCCGGGGGGTCGCAAGAGACCCAGTACTTC
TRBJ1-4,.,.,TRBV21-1,CASSKGKQGWIEKLFF,TGTGCCAGCAGCAAAGGGAAACAGGGGTGGATCGAAAAACTGTTTTTT
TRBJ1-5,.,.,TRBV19,CASSMGLGPGRPQHF,TGTGCCAGTAGTATGGGTTTGGGGCCGGGTAGGCCCCAGCATTTT
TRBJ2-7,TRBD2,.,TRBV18,CASSLTGLGTSGGSEQYF,TGTGCCAGCTCATTAACTGGGCTGGGGACTAGCGGGGGTAGCGAGCAGTACTTC
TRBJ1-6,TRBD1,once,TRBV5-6,CASSGRDRPSSYNSPLHF,TGTGCCAGCAGCGGCCGGGACAGGCCGAGCTCCTATAATTCACCCCTCCACTTT